A selection of T cell receptor beta chains follows, all from one sample in a study of control samples from healthy donors and cancer patients. TCRdb keeps only in-frame clones here, not all; method: immunoSEQ multiplex PCR. The sample records tens of thousands of clones, approximately 93% being singletons. The sample was PBMCs. The source is a woman aged 40 to 50 with lung cancer. The CDR3 runs from the conserved cysteine through the conserved F or W.

v_call cdr3_aa
TRBV5-6 CASSLGQAVWPQHF
TRBV19 CASSIGQGAGNEQFF
TRBV6-1 CASSDFAGGTDTQYF
TRBV29-1 CSVGTDTEAFF
TRBV7-2 CASSPQGIAKNIQYF
TRBV27 CASSRARGRSYEQYF
TRBV5-6 CASSFGLTDTQYF
TRBV7-2 CASSLGGLGGGDYGYTF
TRBV30 CAFGLAGPPQYF
TRBV7-9 CASSSISDSNQPQHF
TRBV6-1 CASSPILGRGETQYF
TRBV19 CASSPGTRSNQPQHF
TRBV28 CASSFLGASYNEQFF
TRBV2 CASSPPLSWTAQYNYGYTF
TRBV24-1 CATSRQGGTGELFF
TRBV12-3/TRBV12-4 CASSFRVNEQFF
TRBV7-2 CASSPTAFDYGYTF